These 7 T cell receptor beta chains came from one sample sequenced in a study of blood T cell repertoires in COVID-19. Profiling relied on immunoSEQ multiplex PCR, and the TCRdb table lists in-frame clones only, not all of them. The sample contains 250,000 or so clones, approximately 88% of which appear only once. Material for sequencing was PBMCs or T cells enriched from blood (not recorded which). These receptors originate from a middle-aged woman who had been exposed to COVID-19.

The chain employs TRBV10-3 and TRBJ2-5; 7 positions match TRBD2. This CDR3 has 11 amino acids. Per the germline V gene, CDR1 is ENHRY and CDR2 is SYGVKD. Trimming cost V 8 bases and J 4 bases; bases outside gene matches: 1. The CDR3 nucleotides read TGTGCCATCGGGGGGGGAGAGACCCAGTACTTC. Its translation is CAIGGGETQYF.

This clone was seen only once. The chain is built from TRBV5-5 and TRBJ1-6, with D uncertain. The CDR3 spans 14 residues. CDR1 and CDR2 (germline): SGHKS, YYEKEE (reference sequence). V dropped 0 bases and J dropped 8 bases, with 9 bases sitting between them. The CDR3: CASSLAVTDSPLHF. In DNA, the CDR3 is TGTGCCAGCAGCTTGGCCGTCACAGATTCACCCCTCCACTTT.

As to this clone: The junction shows a germline mismatch at one end, possibly a read error. CDR3: CASSQKSGSYNEQFF. The CDR3 DNA reads TGTGCCAGCAGCCAAAAGAGCGGGAGTTACAATGAGCAGTTCTTC. V is TRBV5-1 and J is TRBJ2-1; 8 bases match TRBD2. The CDR3 is 15 residues long. CDR1 and CDR2 from the germline V gene are SGHRS and YFSETQ.

V gene TRBV6-1 combines with J gene TRBJ2-1, with TRBD2 matching 8 bases. With V trimmed by 1 base and J by 3 bases, 8 bases remained unmatched. This CDR3 region has 17 residues. The germline V gene has CDR1 MNHNS and CDR2 SASEGT. This CDR3 reads CASSEVVSGGFYNEQFF. The CDR3 bases are TGTGCCAGCAGTGAAGTAGTCAGCGGGGGATTCTACAATGAGCAGTTCTTC.

The rearrangement joins TRBV4-2 to TRBJ2-7; 12 bases are a match to TRBD2. Germline V gene lookup returns CDR1 LGHNA and CDR2 YNFKEQ. Losses at the gene ends were 4 bases for V and 1 base for J; bases not matched to a gene: 11. CDR3 length equals 18 residues. The CDR3 nucleotides read TGTGCCAGCAGCCGACTAGCGGGAGTCCTCATTATGTCCTACGAGCAGTACGTC. Its translation is CASSRLAGVLIMSYEQYV.

This chain joins TRBV28 and TRBJ2-7, with TRBD1 as a possible D gene (6 bases). CDR1 MDHEN and CDR2 SYDVKM come from the germline V gene. Trimming shortened V by 5 bases and J by 5 bases, and 10 bases separated the two germline ends. The CDR3 consists of 12 residues. DNA for the CDR3: TGTGCCAGCAGTCCCACAGGGCACGAGCAGTACTTC. This sequence encodes CASSPTGHEQYF.

The chain joins TRBV30 to TRBJ2-7; D call uncertain. The CDR3 extends over 13 amino acids. V was trimmed by 5 bases and J by 4 bases, leaving 15 bases between them. Germline V gene sequence: CDR1 GTSNPN, CDR2 SVGIG (reference sequence). The DNA of the CDR3 is TGTGCCTGGGACGTGGGCGCCGGTTACGAGCAGTACGTC. The encoded protein is CAWDVGAGYEQYV.